Following are 2 T cell receptor beta chains from one sample sequenced in a study of cytomegalovirus exposure and HLA in healthy donors (dated by TCRdb to about 2017). Receptor libraries were prepared by the immunoSEQ multiplex PCR assay. A mixture of 60 forward primers for TCR Vbeta segments and 13 reverse primers for TCR Jbeta segments was used in the multiplex PCR. TCRdb re-hosts the immuneACCESS table, in-frame sequences only. Its copies lack some clones; in the studies checked, an unresolved V gene accounts for under half of them, and the cause for the rest is not known. The sample data list some 120,000 clones, and around 77% of these were observed just once. Around 3.5% of the sample is taken by the ten largest. The specimen sequenced was PBMCs. The receptors were sampled from a human donor in good health.

The sample holds a few counts of this clone. The J gene is TRBJ1-3, the V gene TRBV6-6; D ambiguous. The CDR3 runs to 14 residues. Germline CDR1 MNHNY, CDR2 SVGAGI (reference sequence). Trimming stripped 7 bases from V and 3 bases from J, with 13 bases between. The CDR3 loop is CASTSTFYGNTIYF. The CDR3 bases are TGTGCCAGCACCTCCACTTTTTATGGAAACACCATATATTTT.

This clone was picked up one time. The chain joins TRBV6-1 to TRBJ1-1; D is unclear. Trimming cost V 5 bases and J 4 bases, with 8 bases left between them. The CDR3 loop spans 12 amino acids. Germline V gene lookup returns CDR1 MNHNS and CDR2 SASEGT. CDR3 in DNA: TGTGCCAGCAGTCCCGAGGGCACTGAAGCTTTCTTT. The encoded protein is CASSPEGTEAFF.